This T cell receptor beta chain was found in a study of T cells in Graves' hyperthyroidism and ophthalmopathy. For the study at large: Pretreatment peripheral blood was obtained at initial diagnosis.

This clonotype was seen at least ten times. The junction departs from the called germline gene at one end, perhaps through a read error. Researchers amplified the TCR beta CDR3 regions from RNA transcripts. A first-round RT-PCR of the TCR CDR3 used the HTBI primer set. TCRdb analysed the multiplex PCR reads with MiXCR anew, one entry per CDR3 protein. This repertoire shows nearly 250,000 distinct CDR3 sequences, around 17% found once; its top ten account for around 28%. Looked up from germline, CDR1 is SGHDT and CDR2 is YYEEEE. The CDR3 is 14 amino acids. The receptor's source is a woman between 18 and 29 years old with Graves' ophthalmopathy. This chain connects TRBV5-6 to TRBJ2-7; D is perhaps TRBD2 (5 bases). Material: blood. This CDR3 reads CASSGKLDFYVQYF. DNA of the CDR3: TGTGCCAGCAGCGGAAAACTAGACTTCTACGTGCAGTACTTC.